Listed below are T cell receptor beta chains from one sample, sequenced in a study of blood T cell repertoires in COVID-19. Some clones are missing from TCRdb's copy, which holds only in-frame ones; the method was immunoSEQ multiplex PCR. The data contain tens of thousands of clones, over 80% of them singletons. The sequencing input was peripheral blood. The receptors shown here come from a woman aged 45-65 years with acute or convalescent COVID-19. Each CDR3 is given with its conserved first and last residue. D genes are given only for firm matches. The listing skips clone size in some rows; elsewhere it reads once, few, many or a size class.

V gene	clone size	J gene	D gene	CDR3 protein	CDR3 DNA
TRBV7-2	-	TRBJ1-6	-	CASSFRSIDSPLHF	TGTGCCAGCAGCTTTCGGAGTATCGATTCACCCCTCCACTTT
TRBV6-5	-	TRBJ2-3	-	CASSYSGSGIADTQYF	TGTGCCAGCAGTTACTCCGGTAGCGGAATAGCAGATACGCAGTATTTT
TRBV6-2/TRBV6-3	-	TRBJ1-5	TRBD1	CASSTQGAGQPQHF	TGTGCCAGCAGTACACAGGGGGCAGGTCAGCCCCAGCATTTT
TRBV6-2/TRBV6-3	-	TRBJ2-1	TRBD2	CASSYLGTSLAEQFF	TGTGCCAGCAGTTACCTCGGGACTAGCCTGGCTGAGCAGTTCTTC
TRBV28	once	TRBJ2-3	TRBD2	CASSSPGTSRPWGQYF	TGTGCCAGCAGTTCCCCCGGGACTAGCCGACCTTGGGGGCAGTATTTT
TRBV28	-	TRBJ1-1	-	CASTAGSATEAFF	TGTGCCAGCACAGCCGGGTCCGCCACTGAAGCTTTCTTT
TRBV19	-	TRBJ1-2	-	CASSTGANYGYTF	TGTGCCAGTAGTACAGGGGCCAACTATGGCTACACCTTC
TRBV19	once	TRBJ1-5	TRBD1	CASSMKTGGFQPQHF	TGTGCCAGTAGTATGAAGACAGGGGGCTTTCAGCCCCAGCATTTT
TRBV4-1	-	TRBJ1-4	-	CASSQGRDRTNEKLFF	TGCGCCAGCAGCCAAGGCCGTGACAGAACTAATGAAAAACTGTTTTTT
TRBV20-1	once	TRBJ2-5	-	CSASDTADQETQYF	TGCAGTGCTAGTGATACTGCGGACCAAGAGACCCAGTACTTC
TRBV7-9	-	TRBJ2-5	TRBD1	CASSLGTGRETQYF	TGTGCCAGCAGCTTGGGGACAGGGCGAGAGACCCAGTACTTC
TRBV30	-	TRBJ1-6	-	CAWSLNSGAPLHF	TGTGCCTGGAGCCTTAACAGCGGTGCACCCCTCCACTTT
TRBV3-1/TRBV3-2	-	TRBJ1-4	-	CASRLGQQSEKLFF	TGTGCCAGCAGACTGGGACAACAGAGTGAAAAACTGTTTTTT
TRBV28	-	TRBJ2-7	TRBD1	CASSSHRGLTYEQYF	TGTGCCAGCAGTAGCCACAGGGGCCTTACCTACGAGCAGTACTTC
TRBV4-2	few	TRBJ1-3	-	CASSQSGQISSGNTIYF	TGTGCCAGCAGCCAAAGCGGACAGATAAGCTCTGGAAACACCATATATTTT
TRBV7-9	-	TRBJ1-2	TRBD1	CASSLRGQDYGYTF	TGTGCCAGCAGCTTAAGGGGGCAGGACTATGGCTACACCTTC
TRBV5-1	few	TRBJ2-1	-	CASSLGAGEKFF	TGCGCCAGCAGCTTGGGGGCAGGGGAGAAGTTCTTC
TRBV19	-	TRBJ1-1	-	CASSQGGAGITEAFF	TGTGCCAGTAGTCAAGGAGGGGCGGGAATCACTGAAGCTTTCTTT
TRBV19	-	TRBJ1-3	-	CASRASLQTGDSGNTIYF	TGTGCCAGTAGAGCTAGCCTACAGACTGGGGACTCTGGAAACACCATATATTTT
TRBV7-9	-	TRBJ2-7	TRBD1	CASDRGDEQYF	TGTGCCAGCGACAGGGGCGACGAGCAGTACTTC
TRBV2	-	TRBJ2-7	TRBD2	CASVRLAGSSSYEQYF	TGTGCCAGCGTGCGACTAGCGGGGAGTAGCTCCTACGAGCAGTACTTC
TRBV3-1/TRBV3-2	-	TRBJ2-7	-	CASSQDAGPREQYF	TGTGCCAGCAGCCAAGATGCAGGTCCCCGGGAGCAGTACTTC
TRBV30	-	TRBJ2-7	TRBD2	CAWVPFGGSIYEQYF	TGTGCCTGGGTACCCTTCGGCGGGAGTATCTACGAGCAGTACTTC
TRBV7-3	-	TRBJ2-2	TRBD2	CASSKFGGINTGELFF	TGTGCCAGCAGCAAATTCGGGGGGATAAACACCGGGGAGCTGTTTTTT
TRBV4-1	-	TRBJ1-4	-	CASSQFVTVATNEKLFF	TGCGCCAGCAGCCAATTCGTGACAGTTGCAACTAATGAAAAACTGTTTTTT
TRBV20-1	-	TRBJ1-1	-	CSARDLGEAFF	TGCAGTGCTAGAGATCTAGGTGAAGCTTTCTTT
TRBV19	few	TRBJ1-5	-	CASSISAEQPQHF	TGTGCCAGTAGTATCTCGGCGGAGCAGCCCCAGCATTTT
TRBV5-5	once	TRBJ1-2	-	CASSLGIRVIDGYTF	TGTGCCAGCAGCTTGGGCATCAGGGTGATCGATGGCTACACCTTC
TRBV13	-	TRBJ1-4	-	CASSLAGSGEKLFF	TGTGCCAGCAGCTTAGCAGGGTCGGGTGAAAAACTGTTTTTT
TRBV27	few	TRBJ2-7	TRBD2	CASKPAAGDLNEQYF	TGTGCCAGCAAGCCAGCAGCGGGAGATCTCAACGAGCAGTACTTC
TRBV24-1	-	TRBJ1-2	-	CATSDSRFVNSYGYTF	TGTGCCACCAGTGATTCCCGTTTTGTCAATAGCTATGGCTACACCTTC
TRBV30	-	TRBJ1-1	-	CAVHHGGAMNTEAFF	TGTGCCGTCCATCACGGAGGGGCCATGAACACTGAAGCTTTCTTT
TRBV5-4	-	TRBJ2-5	-	CASSLTHQETQYF	TGTGCCAGCAGCTTGACTCACCAAGAGACCCAGTACTTC
TRBV7-8	-	TRBJ2-5	TRBD2	CASSLAREVGTQYF	TGTGCCAGCAGCTTAGCGCGGGAGGTTGGTACCCAGTACTTC
TRBV19	-	TRBJ2-3	-	CASSIAHFREADTQYF	TGTGCCAGTAGTATAGCCCATTTTAGGGAGGCAGATACGCAGTATTTT
TRBV10-3	-	TRBJ2-1	-	CAICEMVGRNEQFF	TGTGCCATCTGTGAGATGGTCGGGAGAAATGAGCAGTTCTTC
TRBV3-1/TRBV3-2	few	TRBJ2-1	-	CASSPGIVVGNEQFF	TGTGCCAGCAGTCCCGGGATTGTAGTCGGCAATGAGCAGTTCTTC
TRBV9	-	TRBJ2-1	TRBD1	CASSPDRGRNNEQFF	TGTGCCAGCAGCCCGGACAGGGGGCGCAACAATGAGCAGTTCTTC
TRBV10-1	-	TRBJ2-7	-	CASNKRDRDNSYEQYF	TGCGCCAGCAACAAAAGGGATCGGGACAACTCCTACGAGCAGTACTTC
TRBV18	-	TRBJ1-3	TRBD1	CASSQGTGSGNTIYF	TGTGCCAGCTCACAGGGGACAGGGTCTGGAAACACCATATATTTT
TRBV21-1	-	TRBJ1-6	-	CASSKEAGHNSPLHF	TGTGCCAGCAGCAAGGAGGCAGGTCATAATTCACCCCTCCACTTT
TRBV5-6	-	TRBJ1-2	TRBD1	CASSRGQSYGYTF	TGTGCCAGCAGCCGGGGACAGTCCTATGGCTACACCTTC
TRBV3-1/TRBV3-2	-	TRBJ1-3	-	CASSHPGEGTGNTIYF	TGTGCCAGCAGCCATCCCGGGGAGGGGACCGGAAACACCATATATTTT
TRBV28	-	TRBJ2-2	-	CASSPRGELFF	TGTGCCAGCAGCCCCCGCGGGGAGCTGTTTTTT
TRBV30	-	TRBJ1-5	TRBD1	CAWGEQGSQPQHF	TGTGCCTGGGGAGAACAGGGGAGTCAGCCCCAGCATTTT
TRBV9	-	TRBJ2-3	TRBD1	CASTGSRDRGADTQYF	TGTGCCAGCACCGGAAGCCGGGACAGGGGGGCAGATACGCAGTATTTT
TRBV7-9	-	TRBJ2-5	-	CASSYNRETQYF	TGTGCCAGCAGCTATAATAGAGAGACCCAGTACTTC
TRBV7-2	few	TRBJ2-7	-	CASSLYGSYEQYF	TGTGCCAGCAGCTTATACGGGAGCTACGAGCAGTACTTC
TRBV9	-	TRBJ1-1	-	CASGAGGLSEAFF	TGTGCCAGCGGGGCCGGGGGGCTGTCTGAAGCTTTCTTT
TRBV18	few	TRBJ2-3	-	CASRAGAGLDTDTQYF	TGTGCCAGCCGCGCGGGGGCAGGGCTAGACACAGATACGCAGTATTTT
TRBV30	-	TRBJ2-3	TRBD2	CAWAQGLASGTDTQYF	TGTGCCTGGGCCCAGGGACTAGCGAGCGGAACAGATACGCAGTATTTT
TRBV14	-	TRBJ1-3	TRBD1	CASSQHAGTGGGNTIYF	TGTGCCAGCAGCCAGCACGCCGGGACAGGGGGTGGAAACACCATATATTTT
TRBV10-1	-	TRBJ2-2	TRBD1	CASSEDRGPLIGELFF	TGCGCCAGCAGTGAGGACAGGGGGCCCCTTATCGGGGAGCTGTTTTTT
TRBV18	-	TRBJ2-3	TRBD2	CASSPTGGSTDTQYF	TGTGCCAGCTCACCAACGGGGGGGTCCACAGATACGCAGTATTTT
TRBV12-3/TRBV12-4	-	TRBJ2-1	TRBD2	CASRVGLQEQFF	TGTGCCAGCAGGGTGGGACTACAAGAGCAGTTCTTC
TRBV29-1	-	TRBJ2-1	TRBD2	CSIHSGGRTYNEQFF	TGCAGCATACATAGCGGGGGGCGTACCTACAATGAGCAGTTCTTC
TRBV10-1	-	TRBJ2-7	TRBD1	CASNNRDREHEQYF	TGCGCCAGCAATAACCGGGACAGGGAACACGAGCAGTACTTC
TRBV15	few	TRBJ1-2	-	CATSRDPTVSKDGYTF	TGTGCCACCAGCAGAGATCCTACAGTTTCAAAGGATGGCTACACCTTC
TRBV5-1	-	TRBJ1-1	TRBD1	CASKFQGAQDSFF	TGCGCCAGCAAATTCCAGGGGGCGCAGGACTCTTTCTTT
TRBV7-2	-	TRBJ1-2	-	CASSLDRSYGYTF	TGTGCCAGCAGCTTAGACCGGAGCTATGGCTACACCTTC